This T cell receptor (beta chain) was identified during a study of cytotoxic CD8 clonotypes in ibrutinib-treated CLL. Genomic DNA in an amount of around 2 micrograms was extracted from cryopreserved PBMCs and used for the preparation of TCR beta libraries. The intended depth for sequencing was 1 in 200,000 to 1 in 1 million T cells. TCRdb's table, derived via immunoSEQ multiplex PCR, lists solely in-frame clones and lacks some. The profile shows about 310,000 clones, approximately 80% of them singletons. CDR1 GTSNPN and CDR2 SVGIG come from the germline V gene (reference sequence). The CDR3 totals 17 residues. J gave up 4 bases and V 4 bases, and 11 bases lay outside the gene matches.

Specimen: PBMCs, collected before ibrutinib treatment. The chain has TRBV30 and TRBJ1-4; 11 bases map to TRBD1. This receptor was taken from a human donor with chronic lymphocytic leukemia. CDR3 in DNA: TGTGCCTGGACCCGACCGGGACAGGGGGTGGGTAATGAAAAACTGTTTTTT. The encoded protein is CAWTRPGQGVGNEKLFF.